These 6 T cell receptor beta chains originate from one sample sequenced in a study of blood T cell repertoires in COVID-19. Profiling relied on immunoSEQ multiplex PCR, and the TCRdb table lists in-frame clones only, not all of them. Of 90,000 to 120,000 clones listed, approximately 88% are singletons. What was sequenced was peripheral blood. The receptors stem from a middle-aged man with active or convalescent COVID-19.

CDR3 residues: CASSLQGVTEAFF. CDR3 in DNA: TGTGCCAGCAGCCTACAGGGGGTCACTGAAGCTTTCTTT. V gene TRBV2 combines with J gene TRBJ1-1, with TRBD1 matching 8 bases. The CDR3 consists of 13 residues. From germline, CDR1 is SNHLY and CDR2 FYNNEI. The trim removed 6 bases at V and 4 bases at J, leaving 4 bases unmatched.

CDR3: CASSETGYNQPQHF. The CDR3 coding sequence is TGTGCCAGCAGTGAAACAGGCTACAATCAGCCCCAGCATTTT. The chain links TRBV25-1 to TRBJ1-5, with D possibly matching TRBD1 (5 bases). V gave up 2 bases and J gave up 3 bases, with 8 bases separating them. Germline CDR1 MGHDK, CDR2 SYGVNS. The length of the CDR3 is 14 residues.

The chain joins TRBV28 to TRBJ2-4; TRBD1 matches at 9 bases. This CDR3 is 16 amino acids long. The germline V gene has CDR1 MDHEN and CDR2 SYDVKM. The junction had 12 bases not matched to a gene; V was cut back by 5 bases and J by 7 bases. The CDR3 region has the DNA TGTGCCAGCAGTAGCCCACCGGGACAGGGACCTAACATTCAGTACTTC. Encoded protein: CASSSPPGQGPNIQYF.

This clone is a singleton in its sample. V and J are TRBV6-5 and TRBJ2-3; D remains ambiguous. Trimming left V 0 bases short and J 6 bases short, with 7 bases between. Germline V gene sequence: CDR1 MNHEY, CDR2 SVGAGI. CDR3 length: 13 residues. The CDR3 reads CASSYSTRDTQYF. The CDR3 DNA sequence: TGTGCCAGCAGTTACTCGACCAGGGATACGCAGTATTTT.

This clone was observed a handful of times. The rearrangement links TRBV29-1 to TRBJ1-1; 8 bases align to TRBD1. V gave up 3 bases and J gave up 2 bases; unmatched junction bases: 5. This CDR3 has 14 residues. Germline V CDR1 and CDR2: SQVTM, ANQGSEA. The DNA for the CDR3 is TGCAGCGTTGAGAGGACAGGGACAAACACTGAAGCTTTCTTT. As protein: CSVERTGTNTEAFF.

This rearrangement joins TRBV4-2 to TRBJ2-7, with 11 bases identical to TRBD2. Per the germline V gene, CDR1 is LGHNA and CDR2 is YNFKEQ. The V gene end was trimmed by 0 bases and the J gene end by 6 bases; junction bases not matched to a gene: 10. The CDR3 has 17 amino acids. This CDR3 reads CASSQDVAGGPSSEQYF. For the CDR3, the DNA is TGTGCCAGCAGCCAAGATGTAGCGGGAGGGCCCTCGAGCGAGCAGTACTTC.